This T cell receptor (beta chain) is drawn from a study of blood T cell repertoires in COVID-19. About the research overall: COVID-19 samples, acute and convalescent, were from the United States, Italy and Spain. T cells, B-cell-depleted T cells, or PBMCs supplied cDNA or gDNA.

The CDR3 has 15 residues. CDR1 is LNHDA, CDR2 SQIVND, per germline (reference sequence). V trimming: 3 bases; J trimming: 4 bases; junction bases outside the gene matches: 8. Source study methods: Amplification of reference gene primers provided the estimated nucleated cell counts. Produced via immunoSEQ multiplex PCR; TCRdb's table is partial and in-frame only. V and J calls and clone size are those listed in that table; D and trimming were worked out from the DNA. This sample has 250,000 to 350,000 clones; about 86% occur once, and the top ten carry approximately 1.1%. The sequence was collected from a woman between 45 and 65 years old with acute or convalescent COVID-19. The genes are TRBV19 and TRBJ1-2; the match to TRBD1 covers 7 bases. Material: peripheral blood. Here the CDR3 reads CASSIANSGGYGYTF. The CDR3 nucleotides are TGTGCCAGTAGTATTGCTAACTCAGGGGGCTATGGCTACACCTTC. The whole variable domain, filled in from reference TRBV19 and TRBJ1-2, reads DGGITQSPKYLFRKEGQNVTLSCEQNLNHDAMYWYRQDPGQGLRLIYYSQIVNDFQKGDIAEGYSVSREKKESFPLTVTSAQKNPTAFYLCASSIANSGGYGYTFGSGTRLTVV.